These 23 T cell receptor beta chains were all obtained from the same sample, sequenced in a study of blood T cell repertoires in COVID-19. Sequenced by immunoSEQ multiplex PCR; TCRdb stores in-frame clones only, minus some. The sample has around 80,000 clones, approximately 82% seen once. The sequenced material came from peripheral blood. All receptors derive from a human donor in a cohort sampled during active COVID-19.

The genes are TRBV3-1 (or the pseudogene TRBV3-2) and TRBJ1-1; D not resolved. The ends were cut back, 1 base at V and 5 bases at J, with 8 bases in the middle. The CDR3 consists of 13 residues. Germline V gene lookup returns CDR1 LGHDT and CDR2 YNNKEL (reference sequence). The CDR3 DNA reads TGTGCCAGCAGCCAAGGGAGCCGGACTGAAGCTTTCTTT. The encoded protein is CASSQGSRTEAFF.

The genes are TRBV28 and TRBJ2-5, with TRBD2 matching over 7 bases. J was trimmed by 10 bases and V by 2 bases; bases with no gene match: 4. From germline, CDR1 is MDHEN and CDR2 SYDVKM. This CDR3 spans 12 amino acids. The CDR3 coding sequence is TGTGCCAGCAGTTTAAGGCCGGGGGGCCAGTACTTC. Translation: CASSLRPGGQYF.

In DNA form, the CDR3 reads TGTGCCAGCAGCTATATGGACTCACCCGGGGGCTACACCTTC. It encodes CASSYMDSPGGYTF. The rearrangement uses TRBV5-6 and TRBJ1-2; D not certain. CDR1 SGHDT and CDR2 YYEEEE come from the germline V gene. The CDR3 is 14 amino acids. V was cut by 3 bases and J by 8 bases, with 17 bases left in between.

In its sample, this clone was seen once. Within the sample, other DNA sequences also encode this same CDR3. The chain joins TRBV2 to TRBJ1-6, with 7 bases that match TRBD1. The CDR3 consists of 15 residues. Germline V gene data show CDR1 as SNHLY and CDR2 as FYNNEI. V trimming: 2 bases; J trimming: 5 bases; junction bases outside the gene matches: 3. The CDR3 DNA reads TGTGCCAGCAGTGAATTGGGACAGAATAATTCACCCCTCCACTTT. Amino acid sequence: CASSELGQNNSPLHF.

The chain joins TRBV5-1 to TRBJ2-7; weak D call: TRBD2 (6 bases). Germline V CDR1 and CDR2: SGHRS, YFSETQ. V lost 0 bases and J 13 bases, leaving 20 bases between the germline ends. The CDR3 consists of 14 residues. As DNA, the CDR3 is TGCGCCAGCAGCTTGGCCTTTGGGGGGTTGAGCCCATACTTC. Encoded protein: CASSLAFGGLSPYF. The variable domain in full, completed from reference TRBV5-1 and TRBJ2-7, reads KAGVTQTPRYLIKTRGQQVTLSCSPISGHRSVSWYQQTPGQGLQFLFEYFSETQRNKGNFPGRFSGRQFSNSRSEMNVSTLELGDSALYLCASSLAFGGLSPYFGPGTRLTVT.

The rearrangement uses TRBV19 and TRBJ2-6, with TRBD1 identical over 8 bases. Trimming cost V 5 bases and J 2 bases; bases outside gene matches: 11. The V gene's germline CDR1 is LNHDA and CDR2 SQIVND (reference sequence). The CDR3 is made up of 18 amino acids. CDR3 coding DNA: TGTGCCAGTAGTGTCATCCAGGGGGCGGTAACTGGGGCCAACGTCCTGACTTTC. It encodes CASSVIQGAVTGANVLTF.

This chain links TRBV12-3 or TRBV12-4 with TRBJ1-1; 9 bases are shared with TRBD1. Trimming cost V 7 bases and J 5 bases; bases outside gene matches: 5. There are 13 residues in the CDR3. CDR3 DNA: TGTGCCAGCACCGGACAGGGGCGGACTGAAGCTTTCTTT. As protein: CASTGQGRTEAFF.

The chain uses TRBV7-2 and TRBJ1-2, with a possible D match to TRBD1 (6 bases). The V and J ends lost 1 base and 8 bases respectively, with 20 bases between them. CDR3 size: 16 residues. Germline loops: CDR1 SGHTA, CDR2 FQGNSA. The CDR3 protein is CASSLDGSYLRGGYTF. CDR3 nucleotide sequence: TGTGCCAGCAGCTTAGATGGAAGCTACCTCAGGGGCGGCTACACCTTC.

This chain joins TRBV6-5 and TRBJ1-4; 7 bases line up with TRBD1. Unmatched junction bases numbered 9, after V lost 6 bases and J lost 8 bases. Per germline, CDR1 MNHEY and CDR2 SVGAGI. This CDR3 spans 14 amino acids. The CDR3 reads CASRRQTGNEKLFF. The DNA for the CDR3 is TGTGCCAGCAGGAGACAGACAGGGAACGAAAAACTGTTTTTT.

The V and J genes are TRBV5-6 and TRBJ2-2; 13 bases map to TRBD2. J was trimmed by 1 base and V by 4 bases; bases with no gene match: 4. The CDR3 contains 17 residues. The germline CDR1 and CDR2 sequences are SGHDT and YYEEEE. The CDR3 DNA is TGTGCCAGCAGCGTTGGACTAGCGGGGGTGAACACCGGGGAGCTGTTTTTT. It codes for CASSVGLAGVNTGELFF. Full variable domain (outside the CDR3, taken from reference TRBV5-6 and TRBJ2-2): DAGVTQSPTHLIKTRGQQVTLRCSPKSGHDTVSWYQQALGQGPQFIFQYYEEEERQRGNFPDRFSGHQFPNYSSELNVNALLLGDSALYLCASSVGLAGVNTGELFFGEGSRLTVL.

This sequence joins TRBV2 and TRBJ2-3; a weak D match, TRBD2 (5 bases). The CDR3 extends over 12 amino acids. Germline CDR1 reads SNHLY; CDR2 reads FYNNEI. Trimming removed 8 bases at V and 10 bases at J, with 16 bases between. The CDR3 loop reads CASGASHEAQYF. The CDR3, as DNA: TGTGCCAGCGGTGCTAGCCATGAGGCGCAGTATTTT.

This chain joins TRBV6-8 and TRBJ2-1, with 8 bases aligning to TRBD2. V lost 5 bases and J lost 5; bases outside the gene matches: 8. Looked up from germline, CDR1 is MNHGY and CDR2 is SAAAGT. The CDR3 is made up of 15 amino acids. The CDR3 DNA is TGTGCCAGCAGTACCCGAGATAGCGGGGACAATGAGCAGTTCTTC. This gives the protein CASSTRDSGDNEQFF.

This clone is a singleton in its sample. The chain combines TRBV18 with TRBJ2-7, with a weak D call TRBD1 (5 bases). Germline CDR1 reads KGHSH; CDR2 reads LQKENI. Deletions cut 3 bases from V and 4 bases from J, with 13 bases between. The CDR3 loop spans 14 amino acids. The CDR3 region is CASSPVRVGYEQYF. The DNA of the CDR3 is TGTGCCAGCTCACCCGTCAGGGTGGGATACGAGCAGTACTTC.

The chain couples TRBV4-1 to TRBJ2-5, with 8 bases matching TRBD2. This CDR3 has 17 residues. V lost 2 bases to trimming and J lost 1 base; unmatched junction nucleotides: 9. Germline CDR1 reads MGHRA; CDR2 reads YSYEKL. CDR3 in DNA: TGCGCCAGCAGCCAATCTTTCACTAGCGGCCCCCAAGAGACCCAGTACTTC. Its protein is CASSQSFTSGPQETQYF.

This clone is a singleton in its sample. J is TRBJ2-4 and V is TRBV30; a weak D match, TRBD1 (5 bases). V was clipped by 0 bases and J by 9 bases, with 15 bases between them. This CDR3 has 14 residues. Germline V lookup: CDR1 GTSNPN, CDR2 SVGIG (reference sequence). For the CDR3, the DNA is TGTGCCTGGAGTGTAAACAGGCGGTCGGGCATTCAGTACTTC. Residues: CAWSVNRRSGIQYF. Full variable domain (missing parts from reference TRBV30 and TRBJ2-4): SQTIHQWPATLVQPVGSPLSLECTVEGTSNPNLYWYRQAAGRGLQLLFYSVGIGQISSEVPQNLSASRPQDRQFILSSKKLLLSDSGFYLCAWSVNRRSGIQYFGAGTRLSVL.

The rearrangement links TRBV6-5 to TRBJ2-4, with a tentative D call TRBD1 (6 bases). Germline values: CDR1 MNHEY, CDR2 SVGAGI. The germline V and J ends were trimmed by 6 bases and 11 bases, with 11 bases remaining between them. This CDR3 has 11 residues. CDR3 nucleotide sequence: TGTGCCAGCAGACTGGACAGACTTCAGTACTTC. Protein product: CASRLDRLQYF.

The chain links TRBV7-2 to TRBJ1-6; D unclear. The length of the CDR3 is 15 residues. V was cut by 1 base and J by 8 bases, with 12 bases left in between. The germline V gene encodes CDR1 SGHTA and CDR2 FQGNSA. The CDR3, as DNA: TGTGCCAGCAGCTTAGGGCCGGGGTGGGATTCACCCCTCCACTTT. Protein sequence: CASSLGPGWDSPLHF. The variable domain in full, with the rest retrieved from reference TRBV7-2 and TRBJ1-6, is GAGVSQSPSNKVTEKGKDVELRCDPISGHTALYWYRQSLGQGLEFLIYFQGNSAPDKSGLPSDRFSAERTGGSVSTLTIQRTQQEDSAVYLCASSLGPGWDSPLHFGNGTRLTVT.

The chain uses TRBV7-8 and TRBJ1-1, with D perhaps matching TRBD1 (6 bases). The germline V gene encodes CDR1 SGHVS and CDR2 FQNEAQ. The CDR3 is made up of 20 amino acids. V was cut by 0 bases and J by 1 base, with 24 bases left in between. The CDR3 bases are TGTGCCAGCAGCTTAGCGGGGGCCTTCAGACTAATTAACTCGAACACTGAAGCTTTCTTT. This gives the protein CASSLAGAFRLINSNTEAFF.

The CDR3 spells CASSLAPDRITNYGYTF. In DNA form, the CDR3 reads TGCGCCAGCAGCTTGGCCCCCGACAGGATAACTAACTATGGCTACACCTTC. V gene TRBV5-1 combines with J gene TRBJ1-2; D is possibly TRBD1 (6 bases). The CDR3 contains 17 residues. The germline CDR1 and CDR2 sequences are SGHRS and YFSETQ. Trimming pared 0 bases from V and 0 bases from J, leaving 15 bases between. Filled out from reference TRBV5-1 and TRBJ1-2, the complete variable domain reads KAGVTQTPRYLIKTRGQQVTLSCSPISGHRSVSWYQQTPGQGLQFLFEYFSETQRNKGNFPGRFSGRQFSNSRSEMNVSTLELGDSALYLCASSLAPDRITNYGYTFGSGTRLTVV.

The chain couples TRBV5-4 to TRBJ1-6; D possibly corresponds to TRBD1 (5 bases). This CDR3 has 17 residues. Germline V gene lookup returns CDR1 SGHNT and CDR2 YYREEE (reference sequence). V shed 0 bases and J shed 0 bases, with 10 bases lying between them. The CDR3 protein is CASSLGGESSYNSPLHF. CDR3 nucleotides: TGTGCCAGCAGCTTGGGGGGGGAGAGCTCCTATAATTCACCCCTCCACTTT. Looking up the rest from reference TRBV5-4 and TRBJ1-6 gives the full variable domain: ETGVTQSPTHLIKTRGQQVTLRCSSQSGHNTVSWYQQALGQGPQFIFQYYREEENGRGNFPPRFSGLQFPNYSSELNVNALELDDSALYLCASSLGGESSYNSPLHFGNGTRLTVT.

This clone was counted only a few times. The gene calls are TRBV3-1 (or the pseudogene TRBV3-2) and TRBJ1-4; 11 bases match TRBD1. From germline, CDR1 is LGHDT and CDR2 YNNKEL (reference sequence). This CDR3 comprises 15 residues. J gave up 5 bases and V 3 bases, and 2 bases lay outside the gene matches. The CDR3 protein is CASSQGDRGNEKLFF. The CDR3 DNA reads TGTGCCAGCAGCCAGGGGGACAGGGGGAATGAAAAACTGTTTTTT.

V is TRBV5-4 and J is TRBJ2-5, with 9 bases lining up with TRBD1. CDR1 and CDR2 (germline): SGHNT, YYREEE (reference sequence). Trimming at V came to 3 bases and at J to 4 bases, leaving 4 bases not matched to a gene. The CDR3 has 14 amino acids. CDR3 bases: TGTGCCAGCAGCTGGGGACAGGGACGAGAGACCCAGTACTTC. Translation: CASSWGQGRETQYF.

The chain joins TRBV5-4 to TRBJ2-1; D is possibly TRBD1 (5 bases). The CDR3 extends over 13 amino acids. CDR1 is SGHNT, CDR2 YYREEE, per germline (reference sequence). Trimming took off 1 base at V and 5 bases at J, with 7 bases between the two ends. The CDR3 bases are TGTGCCAGCAGCTTGTCAGGGAACAATGAGCAGTTCTTC. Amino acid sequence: CASSLSGNNEQFF.